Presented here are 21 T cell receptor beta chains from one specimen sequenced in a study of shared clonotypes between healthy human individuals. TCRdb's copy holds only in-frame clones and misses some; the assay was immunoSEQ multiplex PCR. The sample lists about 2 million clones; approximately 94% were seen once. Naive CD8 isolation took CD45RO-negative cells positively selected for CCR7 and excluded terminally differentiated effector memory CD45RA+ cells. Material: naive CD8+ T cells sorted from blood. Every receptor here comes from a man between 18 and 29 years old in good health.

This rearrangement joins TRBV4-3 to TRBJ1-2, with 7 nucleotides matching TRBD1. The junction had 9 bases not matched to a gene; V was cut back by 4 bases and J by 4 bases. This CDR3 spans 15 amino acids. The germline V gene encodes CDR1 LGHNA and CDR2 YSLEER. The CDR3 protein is CASSPLDRLFYGYTF. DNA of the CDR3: TGCGCCAGCAGCCCTTTGGACAGGTTATTCTATGGCTACACCTTC.

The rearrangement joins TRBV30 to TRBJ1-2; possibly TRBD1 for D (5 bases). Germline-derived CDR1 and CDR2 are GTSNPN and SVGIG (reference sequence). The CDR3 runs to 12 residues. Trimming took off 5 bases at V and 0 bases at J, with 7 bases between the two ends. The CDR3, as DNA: TGTGCCTGGTTGGGGGCTAACTATGGCTACACCTTC. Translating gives CAWLGANYGYTF.

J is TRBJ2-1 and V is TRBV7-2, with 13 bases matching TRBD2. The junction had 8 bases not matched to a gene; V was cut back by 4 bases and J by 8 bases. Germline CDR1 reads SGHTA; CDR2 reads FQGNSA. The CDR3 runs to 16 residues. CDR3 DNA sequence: TGTGCCAGCAGCTCAGGGACTAGCGGGGTTTGGCATGAGCAGTTCTTC. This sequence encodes CASSSGTSGVWHEQFF.

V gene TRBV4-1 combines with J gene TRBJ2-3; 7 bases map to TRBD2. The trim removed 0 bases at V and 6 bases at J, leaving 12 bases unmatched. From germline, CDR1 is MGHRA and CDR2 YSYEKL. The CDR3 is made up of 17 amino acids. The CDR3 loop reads CASSQDRGLVGSDTQYF. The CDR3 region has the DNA TGCGCCAGCAGCCAAGATAGAGGACTAGTGGGTTCGGATACGCAGTATTTT.

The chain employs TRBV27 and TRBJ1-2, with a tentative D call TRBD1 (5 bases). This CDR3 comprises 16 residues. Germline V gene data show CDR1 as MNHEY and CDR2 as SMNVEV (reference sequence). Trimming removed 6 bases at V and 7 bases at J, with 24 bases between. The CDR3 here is CASRAGQTLVQGGYTF. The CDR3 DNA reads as TGTGCCAGCAGAGCGGGGCAAACCCTCGTGCAAGGTGGCTACACCTTC.

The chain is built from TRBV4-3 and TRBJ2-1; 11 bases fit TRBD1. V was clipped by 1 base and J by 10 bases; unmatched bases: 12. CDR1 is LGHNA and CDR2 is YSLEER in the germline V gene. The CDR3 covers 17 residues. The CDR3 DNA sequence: TGCGCCAGCAGCCAAGGTGCCGAGGACAGGGGGCTACAGGAGCAGTTCTTC. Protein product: CASSQGAEDRGLQEQFF.

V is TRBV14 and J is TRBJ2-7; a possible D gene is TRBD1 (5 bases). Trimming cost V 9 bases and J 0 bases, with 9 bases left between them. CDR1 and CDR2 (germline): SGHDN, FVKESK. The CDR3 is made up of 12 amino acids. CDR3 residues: CASGHGSYEQYF. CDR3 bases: TGTGCCAGTGGACATGGCTCCTACGAGCAGTACTTC.

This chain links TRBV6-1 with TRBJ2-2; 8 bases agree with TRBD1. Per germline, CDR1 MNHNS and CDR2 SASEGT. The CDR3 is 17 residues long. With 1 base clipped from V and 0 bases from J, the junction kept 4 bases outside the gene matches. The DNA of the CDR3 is TGTGCCAGCAGTGAAGTCCCAGGGGGCGCGAACACCGGGGAGCTGTTTTTT. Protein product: CASSEVPGGANTGELFF.

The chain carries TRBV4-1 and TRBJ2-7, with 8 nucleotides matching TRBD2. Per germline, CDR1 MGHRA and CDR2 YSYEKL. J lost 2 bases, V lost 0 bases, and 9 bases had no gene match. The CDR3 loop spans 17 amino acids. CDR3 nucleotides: TGCGCCAGCAGCCAAGATCCCCCTAGCGGGCTGACCTACGAGCAGTACTTC. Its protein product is CASSQDPPSGLTYEQYF.

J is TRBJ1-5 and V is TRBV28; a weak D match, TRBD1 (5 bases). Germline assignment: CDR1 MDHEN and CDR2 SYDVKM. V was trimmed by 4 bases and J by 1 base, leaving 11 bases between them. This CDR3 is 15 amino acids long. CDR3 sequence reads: CASSSTGTSNQPQHF. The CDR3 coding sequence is TGTGCCAGCAGTTCAACCGGGACCAGCAATCAGCCCCAGCATTTT.

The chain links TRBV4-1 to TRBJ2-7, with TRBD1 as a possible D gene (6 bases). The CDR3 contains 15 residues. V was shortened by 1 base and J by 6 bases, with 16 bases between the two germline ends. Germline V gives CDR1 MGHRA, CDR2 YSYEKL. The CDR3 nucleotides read TGCGCCAGCAGCCAAGTGCTACAGGGAATCCCCGAGCAGTACTTC. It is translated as CASSQVLQGIPEQYF.

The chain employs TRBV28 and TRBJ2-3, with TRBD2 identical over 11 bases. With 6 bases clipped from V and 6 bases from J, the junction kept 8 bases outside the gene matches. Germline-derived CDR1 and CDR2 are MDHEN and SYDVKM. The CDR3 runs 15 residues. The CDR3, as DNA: TGTGCCAGCAGCCTCTCTAGCGGGGGGTGGGATACGCAGTATTTT. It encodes CASSLSSGGWDTQYF.

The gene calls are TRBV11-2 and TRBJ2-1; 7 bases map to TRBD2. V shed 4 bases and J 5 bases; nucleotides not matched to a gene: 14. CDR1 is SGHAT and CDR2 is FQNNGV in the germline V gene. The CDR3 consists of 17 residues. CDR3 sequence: CASSSSQRETFDNEQFF. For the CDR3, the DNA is TGTGCCAGCAGCTCCTCGCAGCGGGAAACTTTCGACAATGAGCAGTTCTTC.

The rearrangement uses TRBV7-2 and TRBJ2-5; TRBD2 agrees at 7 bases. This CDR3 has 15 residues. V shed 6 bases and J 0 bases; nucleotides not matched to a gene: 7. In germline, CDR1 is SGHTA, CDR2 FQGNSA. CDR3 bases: TGTGCCAGCAGTTTTACACGGGAGGACCAAGAGACCCAGTACTTC. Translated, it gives CASSFTREDQETQYF.

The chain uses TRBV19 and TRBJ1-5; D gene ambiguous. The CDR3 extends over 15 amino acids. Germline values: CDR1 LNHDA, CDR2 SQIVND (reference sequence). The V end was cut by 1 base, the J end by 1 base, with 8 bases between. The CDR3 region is CASSIGSMSNQPQHF. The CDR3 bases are TGTGCCAGTAGTATAGGGTCGATGAGCAATCAGCCCCAGCATTTT.

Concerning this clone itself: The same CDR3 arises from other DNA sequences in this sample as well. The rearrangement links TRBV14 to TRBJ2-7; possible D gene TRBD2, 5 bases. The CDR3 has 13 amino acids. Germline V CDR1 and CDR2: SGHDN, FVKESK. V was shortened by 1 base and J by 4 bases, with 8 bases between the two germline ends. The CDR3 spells CASSQGRGYEQYF. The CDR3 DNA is TGTGCCAGCAGCCAAGGACGGGGTTACGAGCAGTACTTC.

For the CDR3, the DNA is TGTGCCAGTAGTCCCCGGGGGGCTAGCACAGATACGCAGTATTTT. Its translation: CASSPRGASTDTQYF. The chain combines TRBV19 with TRBJ2-3; D is possibly TRBD2 (7 bases). This CDR3 is 15 amino acids long. V was clipped by 5 bases and J by 0 bases, with 12 bases between them. Germline lookup yields CDR1 LNHDA and CDR2 SQIVND (reference sequence).

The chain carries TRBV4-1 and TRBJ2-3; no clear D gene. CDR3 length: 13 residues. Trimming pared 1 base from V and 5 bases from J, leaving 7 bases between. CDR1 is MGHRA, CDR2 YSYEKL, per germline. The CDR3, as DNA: TGCGCCAGCAGCCAAGTGACCGAAGATACGCAGTATTTT. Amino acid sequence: CASSQVTEDTQYF.

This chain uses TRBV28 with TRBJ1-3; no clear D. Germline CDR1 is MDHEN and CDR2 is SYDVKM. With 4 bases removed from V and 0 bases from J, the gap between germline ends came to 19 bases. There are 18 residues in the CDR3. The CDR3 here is CASSSQAGGRASGNTIYF. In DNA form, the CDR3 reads TGTGCCAGCAGTTCCCAAGCCGGAGGTAGGGCCTCTGGAAACACCATATATTTT. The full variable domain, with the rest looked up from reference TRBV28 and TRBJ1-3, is DVKVTQSSRYLVKRTGEKVFLECVQDMDHENMFWYRQDPGLGLRLIYFSYDVKMKEKGDIPEGYSVSREKKERFSLILESASTNQTSMYLCASSSQAGGRASGNTIYFGEGSWLTVV.

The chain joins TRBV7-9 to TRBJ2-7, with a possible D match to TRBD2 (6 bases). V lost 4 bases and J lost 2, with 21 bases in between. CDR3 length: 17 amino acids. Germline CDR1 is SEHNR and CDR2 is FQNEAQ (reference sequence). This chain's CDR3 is CASSSLPGTPGAYEQYF. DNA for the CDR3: TGTGCCAGCAGCTCCCTCCCGGGGACTCCCGGGGCCTACGAGCAGTACTTC. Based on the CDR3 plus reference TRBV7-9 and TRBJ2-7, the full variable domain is DTGVSQNPRHKITKRGQNVTFRCDPISEHNRLYWYRQTLGQGPEFLTYFQNEAQLEKSRLLSDRFSAERPKGSFSTLEIQRTEQGDSAMYLCASSSLPGTPGAYEQYFGPGTRLTVT.

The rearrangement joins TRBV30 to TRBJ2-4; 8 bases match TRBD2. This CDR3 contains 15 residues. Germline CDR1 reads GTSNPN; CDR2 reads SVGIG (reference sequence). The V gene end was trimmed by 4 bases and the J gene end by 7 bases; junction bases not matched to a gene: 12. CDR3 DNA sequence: TGTGCCTGGACCCCTCGGGAGGGTAAAGGGAACATTCAGTACTTC. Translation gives CAWTPREGKGNIQYF.